This TCR beta chain comes out of a study of blood T cell repertoires in COVID-19. Background on the study: The cDNA or gDNA used as material had been derived from T cells, B-cell-depleted T cells, or PBMCs.

Under the authors' procedure: Counts of nucleated cells, estimated from reference gene primer amplification, were obtained. TCRdb keeps only in-frame clones here, not all; method: immunoSEQ multiplex PCR. The V and J calls and clone size were taken over from that table, and D and trimming were inferred from the DNA. The sample includes 170,000 or so clones, about 85% of them seen just once. Looked up from germline, CDR1 is MDHEN and CDR2 is SYDVKM. The CDR3 length is 13 residues. Trimming took 4 bases from V and 8 from J, leaving 11 bases between them. Cohort 3 donors were reported recovered after two negative PCRs, clearance, or symptom resolution.

The V and J genes are TRBV28 and TRBJ1-4; D not certain. The sample comprised PBMCs or T cells enriched from blood (not recorded which). This receptor was taken from a man in his forties who had recovered from COVID-19. The CDR3 is CASSSRLGEKLFF. In DNA form, the CDR3 reads TGTGCCAGCAGTTCCCGACTAGGGGAAAAACTGTTTTTT.